What follows is one T cell receptor beta chain and its context. This sample was included in a study of OX40 agonist ivuxolimab in advanced cancers. Background on the study: All patients had ivuxolimab intravenously every 2 weeks at 0.01 to 10 mg/kg. Treatment received earlier with anti-PD-1, anti-PD-L1 or anti-CTLA-4 agents was allowed, and over 30% had some.

Looked up from germline, CDR1 is SGHRS and CDR2 is YFSETQ. The CDR3 contains 17 residues. With 0 bases clipped from V and 3 bases from J, the junction kept 8 bases outside the gene matches. Here immunoSEQ multiplex PCR was the method, and the copy in TCRdb shows in-frame clones only, minus some. In the table there are about 83,000 clones, roughly 91% of which are singletons. The chain carries TRBV5-1 and TRBJ2-1, with TRBD1 matching 8 bases. This TCR derives from an adult with an advanced solid tumor such as melanoma, head and neck, liver or kidney cancer. The starting material was CD4+ or CD8+ T cells sorted from blood, obtained in a trial of the OX40 agonist ivuxolimab. The CDR3 reads CASSLEPVGQGYNEQFF. The CDR3 region has the DNA TGCGCCAGCAGCTTGGAACCAGTAGGACAGGGCTACAATGAGCAGTTCTTC.